Shown below are 5 T cell receptor beta chains from a single sample sequenced in a study of blood T cell repertoires in COVID-19. Sequencing used immunoSEQ multiplex PCR; TCRdb keeps in-frame clones, though not all of them. The sample shows around 80,000 clones, approximately 80% of them seen only once. The sequenced sample was peripheral blood. Source of these receptors: a man aged 50 to 59 with COVID-19, enrolled during active disease.

This clone was detected only a few times. J is TRBJ1-1 and V is TRBV28; TRBD1 is a possible D gene (5 bases). The CDR3 runs 12 residues. Trimming removed 3 bases from V and 6 bases from J, with 8 bases in between. Germline V gene data show CDR1 as MDHEN and CDR2 as SYDVKM. The CDR3 loop reads CASSFGGSEAFF. The CDR3 DNA reads as TGTGCCAGCAGTTTTGGGGGGTCTGAAGCTTTCTTT.

The CDR3: CATSRDGQNFYGYTF. The CDR3 nucleotides read TGTGCCACCAGCAGAGATGGACAGAACTTCTATGGCTACACCTTC. The rearrangement links TRBV15 to TRBJ1-2; perhaps TRBD1 as D (6 bases). In germline, CDR1 is LNHNV, CDR2 YYDKDF (reference sequence). The CDR3 totals 15 residues. Trimming left V 0 bases short and J 4 bases short, with 12 bases between. The entire variable domain, with the rest obtained from reference TRBV15 and TRBJ1-2, is as follows: DAMVIQNPRYQVTQFGKPVTLSCSQTLNHNVMYWYQQKSSQAPKLLFHYYDKDFNNEADTPDNFQSRRPNTSFCFLDIRSPGLGDTAMYLCATSRDGQNFYGYTFGSGTRLTVV.

The genes are TRBV27 and TRBJ2-3, with 7 bases matching TRBD2. The CDR3 totals 16 residues. Germline lookup yields CDR1 MNHEY and CDR2 SMNVEV (reference sequence). V trimming: 6 bases; J trimming: 2 bases; junction bases outside the gene matches: 11. CDR3 residues: CASSYTTSVYTDTQYF. CDR3 sequence (DNA): TGTGCCAGCAGCTACACTACTAGCGTCTACACAGATACGCAGTATTTT.

The CDR3 DNA reads TGTGCCAGCAGACTACCGCGAGACAGTTATGGCTACACCTTC. Encoded protein: CASRLPRDSYGYTF. The chain combines TRBV28 with TRBJ1-2; D possibly corresponds to TRBD1 (5 bases). This CDR3 is built from 14 residues. The germline V gene encodes CDR1 MDHEN and CDR2 SYDVKM. Between the trimmed V and J ends, which lost 6 bases and 5 bases, there was a span of 16 bases.

The chain links TRBV25-1 to TRBJ2-2; D might be TRBD2 (6 bases). With 0 bases removed from V and 5 bases from J, the gap between germline ends came to 13 bases. There are 16 residues in the CDR3. Germline V CDR1 and CDR2: MGHDK, SYGVNS. CDR3 sequence: CASSEYGFGGTGELFF. DNA for the CDR3: TGTGCCAGCAGTGAATACGGGTTTGGGGGGACCGGGGAGCTGTTTTTT.